This T cell receptor beta chain came from a study of T cell changes during pregnancy in multiple sclerosis. Generated by immunoSEQ multiplex PCR, the TCRdb table keeps only in-frame clones and is missing some. The data show some 83,000 clones, roughly nine tenths seen once. Looked up from germline, CDR1 is KGHSY and CDR2 is FQNENV. V was clipped by 4 bases and J by 8 bases, with 11 bases between them. The CDR3 loop spans 12 amino acids. This receptor was obtained from a female donor in good health, serving as a control in a pregnancy study. Some clones in this sample may be carry-over from other donors' samples. This chain connects TRBV16 to TRBJ1-2; D ambiguous. Sequences were derived from PBMCs, sampled in the first trimester of pregnancy. The CDR3 loop is CASSPVSRGYTF. CDR3 nucleotides: TGTGCCAGCAGCCCCGTTTCTCGGGGCTACACCTTC.